This TCR beta chain originates from a study of brain T cells in children with intractable seizures. V was pared by 1 base and J by 4 bases, with 13 bases between. CDR3 length: 15 amino acids. Germline V lookup: CDR1 LGHDT, CDR2 YNNKEL (reference sequence). The assay was immunoSEQ multiplex PCR, and TCRdb's table has in-frame clones only and misses some. The sample carries roughly 80,000 clones, more than 75% recorded once. The receptor was isolated from a girl aged 2 to 9 with Rasmussen encephalitis and intractable seizures. The sequenced sample was peripheral blood, obtained at surgery. This chain uses TRBV3-1 (or the pseudogene TRBV3-2) with TRBJ1-1; D might be TRBD1 (5 bases). Here the CDR3 DNA reads TGTGCCAGCAGCCAAGTCAGCCAGGGTACCACTGAAGCTTTCTTT. It codes for CASSQVSQGTTEAFF.